A single sample gave rise to the 6 T cell receptor beta chains below, sequenced in a study of T cell responses to AZD1222 COVID-19 vaccine. Profiled with immunoSEQ multiplex PCR; TCRdb holds only in-frame clones, not every one. The sample lists approximately 150,000 clones; nearly 90% were seen once. This material consisted of peripheral blood, taken on day 0 of AZD1222 vaccination. These receptors originate from an adult in good health.

The chain employs TRBV28 and TRBJ2-3; D possibly corresponds to TRBD2 (5 bases). The ends were cut back, 5 bases at V and 10 bases at J, with 19 bases in the middle. The CDR3 is made up of 14 amino acids. The germline V gene encodes CDR1 MDHEN and CDR2 SYDVKM. CDR3 sequence reads: CASSLDFRIRPQYF. The CDR3 region has the DNA TGTGCCAGCAGTCTGGACTTCAGAATCCGGCCGCAGTATTTT.

The chain recombines TRBV15 with TRBJ1-3; D is unclear. Trimming took off 0 bases at V and 0 bases at J, with 12 bases between the two ends. Germline V gene sequence: CDR1 LNHNV, CDR2 YYDKDF (reference sequence). The CDR3 totals 17 residues. CDR3 in amino acids: CATSREGSRASGNTIYF. The CDR3 bases are TGTGCCACCAGCAGAGAAGGGTCGAGGGCCTCTGGAAACACCATATATTTT.

This clone was recorded a few times. V is TRBV6-5 and J is TRBJ2-7; 9 bases agree with TRBD2. V shed 4 bases, J shed 1 base, and the junction held 5 bases outside the gene matches. CDR1 and CDR2 (germline): MNHEY, SVGAGI. This CDR3 is 15 amino acids long. The CDR3 region has the DNA TGTGCCAGCAGTTTGGTAGCGGGAGCATCCTACGAGCAGTACTTC. Translated, it gives CASSLVAGASYEQYF.

The chain is built from TRBV7-3 and TRBJ1-1; D is undetermined. The CDR3 is 13 amino acids. The V gene lost 0 bases and the J gene lost 4 bases, with 6 bases spanning the gap. In germline, CDR1 is SGHTA, CDR2 FQGTGA. The CDR3 DNA follows: TGTGCCAGCAGCTTAACGGAGGCCACTGAAGCTTTCTTT. It translates to CASSLTEATEAFF.

Details on this clone: Other DNA sequences in this specimen translate into the identical CDR3. The chain is built from TRBV18 and TRBJ1-5, with TRBD1 identical over 8 bases. Germline V lookup: CDR1 KGHSH, CDR2 LQKENI. J was trimmed by 4 bases and V by 3 bases; bases with no gene match: 2. The CDR3 extends over 14 amino acids. CDR3 in amino acids: CASSPQGANQPQHF. CDR3 sequence (DNA): TGTGCCAGCTCACCGCAGGGGGCGAATCAGCCCCAGCATTTT.

This chain links TRBV27 with TRBJ2-1; D gene ambiguous. CDR3 size: 14 residues. Germline V CDR1 and CDR2: MNHEY, SMNVEV (reference sequence). The V end was cut by 0 bases, the J end by 8 bases, with 11 bases between. CDR3 in DNA: TGTGCCAGCAGTTTATCAGTCCCTAGGCATGAGCAGTTCTTC. Amino acids: CASSLSVPRHEQFF.